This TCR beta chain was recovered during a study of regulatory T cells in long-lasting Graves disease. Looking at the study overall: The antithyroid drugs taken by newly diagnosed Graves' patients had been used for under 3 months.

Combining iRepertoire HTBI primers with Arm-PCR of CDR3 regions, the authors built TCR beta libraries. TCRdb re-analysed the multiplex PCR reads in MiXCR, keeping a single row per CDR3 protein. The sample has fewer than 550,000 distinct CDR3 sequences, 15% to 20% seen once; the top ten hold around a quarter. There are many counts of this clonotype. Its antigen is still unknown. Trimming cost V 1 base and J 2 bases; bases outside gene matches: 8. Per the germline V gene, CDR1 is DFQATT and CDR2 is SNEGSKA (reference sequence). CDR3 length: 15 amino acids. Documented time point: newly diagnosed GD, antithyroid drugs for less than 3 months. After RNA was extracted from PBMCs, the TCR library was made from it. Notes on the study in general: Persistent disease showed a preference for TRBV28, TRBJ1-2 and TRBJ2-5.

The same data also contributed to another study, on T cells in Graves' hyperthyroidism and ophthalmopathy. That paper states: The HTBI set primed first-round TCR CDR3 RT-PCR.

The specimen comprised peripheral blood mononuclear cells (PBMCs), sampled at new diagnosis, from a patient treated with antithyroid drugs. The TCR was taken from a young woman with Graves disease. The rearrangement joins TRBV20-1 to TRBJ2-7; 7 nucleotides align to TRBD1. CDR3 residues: CSARAYRGLTYEQYF. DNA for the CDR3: TGCAGTGCTAGAGCGTACAGGGGATTGACCTACGAGCAGTACTTC.